The 11 T cell receptor beta chains below all came from one sample that was sequenced in a study of T cell responses to AZD1222 COVID-19 vaccine. Sequencing was performed with immunoSEQ multiplex PCR; in TCRdb, only in-frame clones are kept and a portion is missing. The data hold 100,000 or so clones, with about four fifths observed a single time. Specimen: peripheral blood, collected on day 0 of AZD1222 vaccination. The receptors come from an adult in good health.

V and J are TRBV19 and TRBJ2-2, with D unresolved. Germline V lookup: CDR1 LNHDA, CDR2 SQIVND (reference sequence). The CDR3 totals 13 residues. Trimming removed 2 bases from V and 1 base from J, with 2 bases in between. The CDR3: CASSIWNTGELFF. The CDR3 nucleotides read TGTGCCAGTAGTATATGGAACACCGGGGAGCTGTTTTTT. Full variable domain (outside the CDR3, taken from reference TRBV19 and TRBJ2-2): DGGITQSPKYLFRKEGQNVTLSCEQNLNHDAMYWYRQDPGQGLRLIYYSQIVNDFQKGDIAEGYSVSREKKESFPLTVTSAQKNPTAFYLCASSIWNTGELFFGEGSRLTVL.

The chain has TRBV5-1 and TRBJ2-5; D might be TRBD1 (8 bases). Germline V CDR1 and CDR2: SGHRS, YFSETQ. The CDR3 has 14 residues. Trimming removed 9 bases at V and 7 bases at J, with 22 bases between. CDR3 loop: CATNSGQGGGTQYF. DNA of the CDR3: TGCGCCACCAACTCCGGACAGGGAGGGGGGACCCAGTACTTC.

This chain uses TRBV2 with TRBJ2-4; 7 positions agree with TRBD1. Germline loops: CDR1 SNHLY, CDR2 FYNNEI. The V gene end was trimmed by 7 bases and the J gene end by 7 bases; junction bases not matched to a gene: 16. The CDR3 loop spans 16 amino acids. CDR3 coding DNA: TGTGCCAGCAAAAATCAAGCCGGGACAGCCAGGAACATTCAGTACTTC. This codes for CASKNQAGTARNIQYF.

The V gene is TRBV2, the J gene TRBJ1-1; D possibly corresponds to TRBD1 (5 bases). The CDR3 runs to 13 residues. V lost 3 bases and J 3 bases, leaving 8 bases between the germline ends. Germline V CDR1 and CDR2: SNHLY, FYNNEI. As DNA, the CDR3 is TGTGCCAGCAGTGACCGGGGGTACACTGAAGCTTTCTTT. It translates to CASSDRGYTEAFF. The full variable domain, in which reference TRBV2 and TRBJ1-1 provide the parts outside the CDR3, is EPEVTQTPSHQVTQMGQEVILRCVPISNHLYFYWYRQILGQKVEFLVSFYNNEISEKSEIFDDQFSVERPDGSNFTLKIRSTKLEDSAMYFCASSDRGYTEAFFGQGTRLTVV.

The V and J genes are TRBV6-1 and TRBJ1-3; unclear D gene. V lost 6 bases, J lost 3 bases, and 15 bases lay in between. Germline V lookup: CDR1 MNHNS, CDR2 SASEGT. The CDR3 has 15 residues. CDR3 residues: CASSSLAMGGNTIYF. Written as DNA, the CDR3 is TGTGCCAGCAGCTCCCTGGCGATGGGTGGAAACACCATATATTTT.

This clone was observed a few times. The sample holds other DNA sequences that translate to the same CDR3. The J gene is TRBJ2-7, the V gene TRBV25-1; D gene uncertain. CDR1 and CDR2 (germline): MGHDK, SYGVNS. This CDR3 contains 11 residues. The germline V and J ends were trimmed by 4 bases and 4 bases, with 5 bases remaining between them. The CDR3 here is CASSGGYEQYF. CDR3 coding DNA: TGTGCCAGCAGTGGTGGGTACGAGCAGTACTTC.

The CDR3 sequence is CASSFRFSLTDTQYF. The CDR3 DNA reads as TGTGCCAGCAGCTTCCGTTTTTCGTTGACAGATACGCAGTATTTT. J is TRBJ2-3 and V is TRBV7-8; D unresolved. In germline, CDR1 is SGHVS, CDR2 FQNEAQ. Deletions cut 3 bases from V and 3 bases from J, with 13 bases between. The CDR3 has 15 residues.

The J gene is TRBJ1-6, the V gene TRBV27; D remains ambiguous. Germline lookup yields CDR1 MNHEY and CDR2 SMNVEV (reference sequence). The CDR3 runs 12 residues. V was trimmed by 3 bases and J by 10 bases, leaving 7 bases between them. The CDR3 loop is CASSFSGSPLHF. For the CDR3, the DNA is TGTGCCAGCAGTTTCAGTGGCTCACCCCTCCACTTT.

The chain joins TRBV5-1 to TRBJ2-3; 7 bases align to TRBD2. Germline V lookup: CDR1 SGHRS, CDR2 YFSETQ. CDR3 length equals 14 residues. V shed 3 bases and J 1 base; nucleotides not matched to a gene: 2. The CDR3 region has the DNA TGCGCCAGCAGCTACACTAGCGGCACAGATACGCAGTATTTT. It yields the protein CASSYTSGTDTQYF.

CDR3 amino acids: CASSLVGDNTEAFF. CDR3 nucleotide sequence: TGTGCCAGCAGCTTGGTGGGGGACAACACTGAAGCTTTCTTT. J is TRBJ1-1 and V is TRBV7-9, with TRBD1 as a possible D gene (5 bases). Germline CDR1 SEHNR, CDR2 FQNEAQ (reference sequence). The CDR3 runs 14 residues. V lost 3 bases to trimming and J lost 2 bases, with 10 bases between them.

The chain couples TRBV7-9 to TRBJ1-5, with no clear D. Per the germline V gene, CDR1 is SEHNR and CDR2 is FQNEAQ (reference sequence). V was clipped by 6 bases and J by 1 base, with 7 bases between them. The CDR3 extends over 13 amino acids. The CDR3 nucleotides are TGTGCCAGCAGTGCAGAGAGCAATCAGCCCCAGCATTTT. Translating it yields CASSAESNQPQHF.